The 26 T cell receptor beta chains given below trace back to one sample, sequenced in a study of control samples from healthy donors and cancer patients. Sequencing used immunoSEQ multiplex PCR; TCRdb keeps in-frame clones, though not all of them. The sample includes 70,000 to 95,000 clones, 91% of them seen just once. Sequenced sample: blood. The receptors here all came from a woman in her twenties or thirties in good health.

This clone was seen a single time. The chain recombines TRBV19 with TRBJ2-2; a possible D gene is TRBD2 (6 bases). Per germline, CDR1 LNHDA and CDR2 SQIVND (reference sequence). This CDR3 is built from 14 residues. V shed 0 bases and J shed 5 bases, with 7 bases lying between them. For the CDR3, the DNA is TGTGCCAGTAGTATAGATCGGGGGACCGGGGAGCTGTTTTTT. Protein product: CASSIDRGTGELFF. Combining the CDR3 with reference TRBV19 and TRBJ2-2 gives the whole variable domain DGGITQSPKYLFRKEGQNVTLSCEQNLNHDAMYWYRQDPGQGLRLIYYSQIVNDFQKGDIAEGYSVSREKKESFPLTVTSAQKNPTAFYLCASSIDRGTGELFFGEGSRLTVL.

This clone has just one count. J is TRBJ2-3 and V is TRBV19, with D unresolved. The V gene lost 3 bases and the J gene lost 2 bases, with 15 bases spanning the gap. Looked up from germline, CDR1 is LNHDA and CDR2 is SQIVND (reference sequence). This CDR3 is 16 amino acids long. CDR3 DNA: TGTGCCAGTAGTATTGGAGTCGATATCTACACAGATACGCAGTATTTT. Translated, it gives CASSIGVDIYTDTQYF.

The rearrangement links TRBV5-1 to TRBJ2-3; 9 bases are a match to TRBD2. The CDR3 is made up of 14 amino acids. Germline lookup yields CDR1 SGHRS and CDR2 YFSETQ. Unmatched junction bases numbered 4, after V lost 6 bases and J lost 2 bases. DNA of the CDR3: TGCGCCAGCAAAACTAGCGGGCTCACAGATACGCAGTATTTT. Translating gives CASKTSGLTDTQYF.

This chain uses TRBV18 with TRBJ2-5; the match to TRBD2 covers 7 bases. The germline CDR1 and CDR2 sequences are KGHSH and LQKENI. CDR3 size: 14 residues. Trimming removed 5 bases from V and 2 bases from J; junction bases left unmatched: 5. The CDR3 protein is CASSSGLYQETQYF. DNA for the CDR3: TGTGCCAGCTCATCGGGACTATATCAAGAGACCCAGTACTTC.

The chain recombines TRBV6-5 with TRBJ2-4; TRBD2 matches at 9 bases. Unmatched junction bases numbered 8, after V lost 8 bases and J lost 9 bases. The CDR3 totals 13 residues. The germline V gene has CDR1 MNHEY and CDR2 SVGAGI. CDR3 nucleotide sequence: TGTGCCAGCTCGGTTGGTAGCGGGAGCATTCAGTACTTC. Its protein product is CASSVGSGSIQYF.

The rearrangement uses TRBV7-9 and TRBJ1-2, with 7 positions matching TRBD1. From germline, CDR1 is SEHNR and CDR2 FQNEAQ (reference sequence). This CDR3 has 14 amino acids. The ends lost 3 bases at V and 6 bases at J; junction bases unmatched: 7. The CDR3 DNA reads as TGTGCCAGCAGCTTGAAGGAGGGGGCAAATGGCTACACCTTC. This translates into CASSLKEGANGYTF.

This clone was detected only a few times. This chain joins TRBV2 and TRBJ1-4; D gene ambiguous. The CDR3 contains 15 residues. The V end was cut by 4 bases, the J end by 0 bases, with 9 bases between. CDR1 SNHLY and CDR2 FYNNEI come from the germline V gene. This CDR3 reads CASSGTLSTNEKLFF. CDR3 DNA sequence: TGTGCCAGCAGTGGGACTCTCTCAACTAATGAAAAACTGTTTTTT.

This chain connects TRBV5-1 to TRBJ1-6, with TRBD1 matching 10 bases. The CDR3 is 15 residues long. The germline CDR1 and CDR2 sequences are SGHRS and YFSETQ. After removal of 0 bases from V and 8 bases from J, the junction contained 2 bases not matched to a gene. The DNA for the CDR3 is TGCGCCAGCAGCTTGGTCGGGACAGGGGATTCACCCCTCCACTTT. This codes for CASSLVGTGDSPLHF.

This chain links TRBV29-1 with TRBJ1-1, with D uncertain. The CDR3 runs to 14 residues. Germline CDR1 reads SQVTM; CDR2 reads ANQGSEA. Trimming left V 1 base short and J 0 bases short, with 9 bases between. As DNA, the CDR3 is TGCAGCGTTGAAGGCCCAGAGGTGAACACTGAAGCTTTCTTT. As protein: CSVEGPEVNTEAFF.

This clone has a single count. The J gene is TRBJ1-1, the V gene TRBV19, with unresolved D. Per germline, CDR1 LNHDA and CDR2 SQIVND (reference sequence). V lost 3 bases and J 0 bases, leaving 11 bases between the germline ends. The CDR3 sequence is 15 residues long. The DNA of the CDR3 is TGTGCCAGTAGTATTTCGGGCAGTTTGAACACTGAAGCTTTCTTT. This codes for CASSISGSLNTEAFF.

This chain uses TRBV7-2 with TRBJ1-2, with TRBD1 as a possible D gene (6 bases). This CDR3 comprises 18 residues. Trimming left V 1 base short and J 3 bases short, with 21 bases between. Germline CDR1 is SGHTA and CDR2 is FQGNSA. CDR3 loop: CASSLVADIRGGYYGYTF. The CDR3 region has the DNA TGTGCCAGCAGCTTAGTGGCGGACATCAGGGGCGGCTACTATGGCTACACCTTC.

This clone occurred once. This rearrangement joins TRBV7-2 to TRBJ2-2; possibly TRBD1 for D (6 bases). Germline V gives CDR1 SGHTA, CDR2 FQGNSA. Trimming shortened V by 3 bases and J by 2 bases, and 10 bases separated the two germline ends. CDR3 length: 15 amino acids. In DNA, the CDR3 is TGTGCCAGCAGCTTCCTTGGGGGCAACACCGGGGAGCTGTTTTTT. Protein product: CASSFLGGNTGELFF.

A few counts support this clone. J is TRBJ1-2 and V is TRBV6-5, with D tentatively TRBD1 (5 bases). The CDR3 extends over 12 amino acids. V dropped 0 bases and J dropped 7 bases, with 6 bases sitting between them. Per germline, CDR1 MNHEY and CDR2 SVGAGI. The CDR3 DNA is TGTGCCAGCAGTTACTCCGGGGGTGGCTACACCTTC. Protein product: CASSYSGGGYTF.

There are a few counts of this clone. CDR3 nucleotide sequence: TGTGCCAGCTCACCTCCGGGACAGCATAACTATGGCTACACCTTC. Its protein product is CASSPPGQHNYGYTF. The chain has TRBV18 and TRBJ1-2, with 7 bases lining up with TRBD1. V lost 3 bases, J lost 1 base, and 5 bases stayed unmatched. This CDR3 region has 15 residues. Germline V gene lookup returns CDR1 KGHSH and CDR2 LQKENI.

The V and J genes are TRBV7-3 and TRBJ1-5; D gene ambiguous. The CDR3 runs 15 residues. V was trimmed by 6 bases and J by 0 bases, leaving 12 bases between them. Germline loops: CDR1 SGHTA, CDR2 FQGTGA. The CDR3 is CASRTERISNQPQHF. The CDR3 DNA sequence: TGTGCCAGCAGAACGGAAAGGATTAGCAATCAGCCCCAGCATTTT.

This sequence joins TRBV19 and TRBJ2-7; D is uncertain. V was cut by 3 bases and J by 4 bases, with 13 bases left in between. The CDR3 is made up of 14 amino acids. CDR1 is LNHDA and CDR2 is SQIVND in the germline V gene (reference sequence). The CDR3 here is CASSITRTGYEQYF. Written as DNA, the CDR3 is TGTGCCAGTAGTATTACCCGAACTGGGTACGAGCAGTACTTC.

The chain employs TRBV2 and TRBJ2-7; 10 bases line up with TRBD1. The V gene's germline CDR1 is SNHLY and CDR2 FYNNEI. J was trimmed by 3 bases and V by 1 base; bases with no gene match: 9. The CDR3 spans 17 residues. CDR3 DNA: TGTGCCAGCAGTGAAGTTATAAGGACAGGGGGGAACTACGAGCAGTACTTC. It codes for CASSEVIRTGGNYEQYF. The full variable domain, completed using reference TRBV2 and TRBJ2-7, is EPEVTQTPSHQVTQMGQEVILRCVPISNHLYFYWYRQILGQKVEFLVSFYNNEISEKSEIFDDQFSVERPDGSNFTLKIRSTKLEDSAMYFCASSEVIRTGGNYEQYFGPGTRLTVT.

This clone was seen a single time. The gene calls are TRBV6-5 and TRBJ1-5; D is perhaps TRBD1 (5 bases). Germline-derived CDR1 and CDR2 are MNHEY and SVGAGI. CDR3 length: 15 amino acids. V was trimmed by 7 bases and J by 4 bases, leaving 17 bases between them. The CDR3 nucleotides read TGTGCCAGCACCCCCCAGGCGGGGCTTAATCAGCCCCAGCATTTT. Its translation is CASTPQAGLNQPQHF.

V and J are TRBV19 and TRBJ2-1; D perhaps matches TRBD2 (6 bases). The CDR3 totals 14 residues. Trimming stripped 3 bases from V and 6 bases from J, with 12 bases between. Germline values: CDR1 LNHDA, CDR2 SQIVND (reference sequence). The DNA for the CDR3 is TGTGCCAGTAGTATTTCGTCCGGGGGCAATGAGCAGTTCTTC. Protein product: CASSISSGGNEQFF. Full variable domain (missing parts from reference TRBV19 and TRBJ2-1): DGGITQSPKYLFRKEGQNVTLSCEQNLNHDAMYWYRQDPGQGLRLIYYSQIVNDFQKGDIAEGYSVSREKKESFPLTVTSAQKNPTAFYLCASSISSGGNEQFFGPGTRLTVL.

The chain employs TRBV7-8 and TRBJ1-2; TRBD1 agrees at 7 bases. The CDR3 has 14 residues. Losses at the gene ends were 5 bases for V and 0 bases for J; bases not matched to a gene: 3. The germline V gene has CDR1 SGHVS and CDR2 FQNEAQ. CDR3 region: CASSPGTANYGYTF. The CDR3 DNA is TGTGCCAGCAGCCCAGGGACAGCTAACTATGGCTACACCTTC.

This chain uses TRBV5-6 with TRBJ2-4; TRBD1 matches at 10 bases. The CDR3 has 18 residues. V lost 0 bases and J lost 0; bases outside the gene matches: 6. Germline CDR1 SGHDT, CDR2 YYEEEE. In DNA form, the CDR3 reads TGTGCCAGCAGCTTGGTGACAGGGGGCCTCATAGCCAAAAACATTCAGTACTTC. Protein: CASSLVTGGLIAKNIQYF.

V usage is TRBV28 and J usage is TRBJ2-2, with TRBD2 as a possible D gene (5 bases). Per the germline V gene, CDR1 is MDHEN and CDR2 is SYDVKM. This CDR3 is built from 11 residues. Trimming stripped 8 bases from V and 6 bases from J, with 7 bases between. CDR3 sequence reads: CASWRAGELFF. The CDR3 coding sequence is TGTGCCAGCTGGCGGGCCGGGGAGCTGTTTTTT.

The V gene is TRBV5-1, the J gene TRBJ1-6; 9 bases are shared with TRBD1. The V and J ends lost 0 bases and 7 bases, in that order; junction bases with no gene match: 2. In germline, CDR1 is SGHRS, CDR2 YFSETQ. This CDR3 has 15 amino acids. The CDR3 is CASSLGGTGNSPLHF. The CDR3 nucleotides read TGCGCCAGCAGCTTGGGGGGGACAGGGAATTCACCCCTCCACTTT.

Details on this clone: Additional DNA sequences in this sample encode the identical CDR3. The genes are TRBV18 and TRBJ2-1, with 9 bases lining up with TRBD2. V dropped 5 bases and J dropped 4; count of bases not matched to a gene: 3. The germline V gene encodes CDR1 KGHSH and CDR2 LQKENI. The CDR3 is 14 amino acids. The CDR3 spells CASSSGGNYNEQFF. CDR3 bases: TGTGCCAGCTCAAGCGGGGGGAATTACAATGAGCAGTTCTTC.

The chain combines TRBV5-1 with TRBJ1-1; perhaps TRBD1 as D (5 bases). This CDR3 spans 12 amino acids. Trimming pared 1 base from V and 7 bases from J, leaving 8 bases between. CDR1 SGHRS and CDR2 YFSETQ come from the germline V gene. CDR3 DNA: TGCGCCAGCAGCTTGCGGCAGGGTGAAGCTTTCTTT. Translating it yields CASSLRQGEAFF.

The CDR3 sequence is CASSARDRGNYGYTF. The CDR3 bases are TGTGCCAGCAGCGCGCGGGACAGGGGGAACTATGGCTACACCTTC. V is TRBV5-4 and J is TRBJ1-2, with 11 bases lining up with TRBD1. V shed 4 bases and J 2 bases; nucleotides not matched to a gene: 4. The length of the CDR3 is 15 residues. Germline V gene lookup returns CDR1 SGHNT and CDR2 YYREEE (reference sequence).